This TCR beta chain was obtained from a study of T cells after yellow fever vaccination. V was trimmed by 4 bases and J by 3 bases, leaving 13 bases between them. The CDR3 is 14 amino acids. Germline assignment: CDR1 SGHRS and CDR2 YFSETQ. From the 5' RACE reads, TCRdb called clonotypes with MiXCR, one entry per CDR3 protein. The data hold approximately 250,000 distinct CDR3 sequences, with around 5.3% observed a single time. The clonotype comes from a man between 18 and 29 years old who received the YFV17D yellow fever vaccine. The input for sequencing was CD4+ T cells sorted from PBMCs, taken on the day of the yellow fever booster vaccination. This chain uses TRBV5-1 with TRBJ1-2, with a weak D call TRBD1 (5 bases). The DNA for the CDR3 is TGCGCCAGCAGCCTCCCGGGGGGGGACTATGGCTACACCTTC. Translation: CASSLPGGDYGYTF.